The 19 T cell receptor beta chains presented below share a single source sample, sequenced in a study of T cell responses to AZD1222 COVID-19 vaccine. Sequenced by immunoSEQ multiplex PCR; TCRdb stores in-frame clones only, minus some. The sample lists roughly 120,000 clones; about 89% were seen once. The sample here was peripheral blood, taken on day 0 of AZD1222 vaccination. The receptors derive from an adult in good health.

The J gene is TRBJ1-2, the V gene TRBV3-1 (or the pseudogene TRBV3-2); the D is unclear. Trimming took 0 bases from V and 7 from J, leaving 9 bases between them. This CDR3 comprises 13 residues. Germline V gene lookup returns CDR1 LGHDT and CDR2 YNNKEL (reference sequence). The CDR3 loop reads CASSQDQWRGYTF. The CDR3 nucleotides are TGTGCCAGCAGCCAAGACCAGTGGCGTGGCTACACCTTC.

The chain has TRBV7-9 and TRBJ2-2, with D tentatively TRBD2 (6 bases). CDR1 SEHNR and CDR2 FQNEAQ come from the germline V gene (reference sequence). The V end was cut by 5 bases, the J end by 5 bases, with 15 bases between. The length of the CDR3 is 15 residues. CDR3 in DNA: TGTGCCAGCAGCGGGGCGGGGCGTCAAACCGGGGAGCTGTTTTTT. It translates to CASSGAGRQTGELFF. The whole variable domain, filled in from reference TRBV7-9 and TRBJ2-2, reads DTGVSQNPRHKITKRGQNVTFRCDPISEHNRLYWYRQTLGQGPEFLTYFQNEAQLEKSRLLSDRFSAERPKGSFSTLEIQRTEQGDSAMYLCASSGAGRQTGELFFGEGSRLTVL.

This rearrangement joins TRBV7-2 to TRBJ2-5, with TRBD2 matching 8 bases. Trimming cost V 0 bases and J 4 bases; bases outside gene matches: 10. This CDR3 spans 17 amino acids. Germline values: CDR1 SGHTA, CDR2 FQGNSA. In DNA form, the CDR3 reads TGTGCCAGCAGCTTAGCGTCGGCGGGAGGAGGTAGAGAGACCCAGTACTTC. Its protein is CASSLASAGGGRETQYF.

This chain links TRBV9 with TRBJ2-7; D tentatively reads TRBD1 or TRBD2 (7 bases each). Germline values: CDR1 SGDLS, CDR2 YYNGEE. The ends were cut back, 4 bases at V and 4 bases at J, with 18 bases in the middle. This CDR3 comprises 15 residues. In nucleotides, the CDR3 is TGTGCCAGCAGCACCCAGGGAGGGGGCCCTTACGAGCAGTACTTC. Amino acids: CASSTQGGGPYEQYF.

V gene TRBV7-2 combines with J gene TRBJ2-2; D may be TRBD2 (7 bases). Germline assignment: CDR1 SGHTA and CDR2 FQGNSA. Deletions cut 5 bases from V and 7 bases from J, with 20 bases between. There are 16 residues in the CDR3. The CDR3 DNA sequence: TGTGCCAGCAGCCCTCCGTGGGGGGGCCTTATCGGGGAGCTGTTTTTT. Encoded protein: CASSPPWGGLIGELFF. Variable domain in full (rest from reference TRBV7-2 and TRBJ2-2): GAGVSQSPSNKVTEKGKDVELRCDPISGHTALYWYRQSLGQGLEFLIYFQGNSAPDKSGLPSDRFSAERTGGSVSTLTIQRTQQEDSAVYLCASSPPWGGLIGELFFGEGSRLTVL.

The chain carries TRBV19 and TRBJ2-7; 10 bases fit TRBD1. The V and J ends lost 5 bases and 7 bases, in that order; junction bases with no gene match: 11. There are 15 residues in the CDR3. Germline V gives CDR1 LNHDA, CDR2 SQIVND (reference sequence). CDR3: CASSSRDRGLKEQYF. DNA of the CDR3: TGTGCCAGTAGTTCTCGAGACAGGGGGCTGAAGGAGCAGTACTTC.

This clone is a singleton in its sample. The rearrangement uses TRBV20-1 and TRBJ2-1, with D perhaps TRBD1 (5 bases). Trimming stripped 3 bases from V and 8 bases from J, with 11 bases between. CDR1 DFQATT and CDR2 SNEGSKA come from the germline V gene (reference sequence). This CDR3 has 12 residues. CDR3 DNA sequence: TGCAGTGCTAGTCGTACCAGGGATGAGCAGTTCTTC. Encoded protein: CSASRTRDEQFF.

This rearrangement joins TRBV5-1 to TRBJ1-1; D is ambiguous. V lost 0 bases, J lost 10 bases, and 13 bases lay in between. This CDR3 contains 13 residues. CDR1 SGHRS and CDR2 YFSETQ come from the germline V gene. CDR3: CASSLGTRSGAFF. The CDR3 DNA reads as TGCGCCAGCAGCTTGGGGACCCGGTCGGGAGCTTTCTTT.

This chain links TRBV9 with TRBJ2-2; D remains unclear. The CDR3 has 13 amino acids. V shed 6 bases and J shed 5 bases, with 11 bases lying between them. From germline, CDR1 is SGDLS and CDR2 YYNGEE. The CDR3 loop reads CASTAALTGELFF. The CDR3 DNA sequence: TGTGCCAGCACAGCAGCTTTGACCGGGGAGCTGTTTTTT. Variable domain in full (rest from reference TRBV9 and TRBJ2-2): DSGVTQTPKHLITATGQRVTLRCSPRSGDLSVYWYQQSLDQGLQFLIQYYNGEERAKGNILERFSAQQFPDLHSELNLSSLELGDSALYFCASTAALTGELFFGEGSRLTVL.

The V and J genes are TRBV29-1 and TRBJ1-2; D possibly corresponds to TRBD1 (6 bases). The V end lost 4 bases, the J end lost 5 bases, and 14 bases lay between the germline ends. The CDR3 is made up of 13 amino acids. In germline, CDR1 is SQVTM, CDR2 ANQGSEA. CDR3 nucleotide sequence: TGCAGCGTTGGCCAGGGGAGTGGGTATGGCTACACCTTC. This sequence encodes CSVGQGSGYGYTF.

The chain is built from TRBV20-1 and TRBJ2-7; D is undetermined. The CDR3 has 11 amino acids. Germline lookup yields CDR1 DFQATT and CDR2 SNEGSKA (reference sequence). The V gene lost 4 bases and the J gene lost 4 bases, with 8 bases spanning the gap. The CDR3 DNA reads TGCAGTGCTACCGACCCATACGAGCAGTACTTC. This encodes CSATDPYEQYF.

This chain connects TRBV18 to TRBJ1-1; TRBD1 is a possible D gene (6 bases). CDR1 and CDR2 (germline): KGHSH, LQKENI. The CDR3 length is 14 residues. Trimming shortened V by 0 bases and J by 6 bases, and 11 bases separated the two germline ends. This CDR3 reads CASSPPSAGAEAFF. The CDR3 bases are TGTGCCAGCTCACCACCGTCCGCAGGGGCTGAAGCTTTCTTT.

This rearrangement joins TRBV12-3 or TRBV12-4 to TRBJ2-2, with D hard to call. The ends were cut back, 6 bases at V and 6 bases at J, with 11 bases in the middle. The length of the CDR3 is 13 residues. Here the CDR3 reads CASSPPNAGELFF. The CDR3, as DNA: TGTGCCAGCAGCCCCCCTAATGCCGGGGAGCTGTTTTTT.

V gene TRBV28 combines with J gene TRBJ2-4; unclear D gene. Germline values: CDR1 MDHEN, CDR2 SYDVKM. Trimming took 8 bases from V and 1 from J, leaving 15 bases between them. The CDR3 spans 15 residues. The CDR3: CASGLPPGAKNIQYF. The CDR3 DNA sequence: TGTGCCAGCGGTCTACCCCCTGGGGCCAAAAACATTCAGTACTTC.

The chain has TRBV12-3 or TRBV12-4 and TRBJ2-1; no reliable D call. Trimming stripped 3 bases from V and 7 bases from J, with 10 bases between. The length of the CDR3 is 13 residues. The CDR3 coding sequence is TGTGCCAGCAGTTTTAGTTTCCGTAATGAGCAGTTCTTC. Residues: CASSFSFRNEQFF.

This sequence joins TRBV5-5 and TRBJ2-2; 13 bases are shared with TRBD2. There are 16 residues in the CDR3. Germline CDR1 SGHKS, CDR2 YYEKEE (reference sequence). With V trimmed by 4 bases and J by 4 bases, 4 bases remained unmatched. The CDR3 nucleotides are TGTGCCAGCAGCCCCGGGACTAGCGGGACCACCGGGGAGCTGTTTTTT. Its translation is CASSPGTSGTTGELFF.

The chain couples TRBV19 to TRBJ1-5, with 8 nucleotides matching TRBD1. Germline loops: CDR1 LNHDA, CDR2 SQIVND (reference sequence). V was pared by 5 bases and J by 8 bases, with 11 bases of the junction left unmatched. The CDR3 runs 15 residues. The CDR3 region has the DNA TGTGCCAGTAGTTCAGGACAGGGCCGAGGGAAGCCCCAGCATTTT. Amino acids: CASSSGQGRGKPQHF.

This clone was picked up one time. The chain employs TRBV19 and TRBJ1-1, with D perhaps TRBD1 (5 bases). Germline loops: CDR1 LNHDA, CDR2 SQIVND (reference sequence). The CDR3 contains 13 residues. Trimming removed 9 bases from V and 8 bases from J, with 19 bases in between. For the CDR3, the DNA is TGTGCCAGCTCCTCGGTCAGGGCCAGCGAAGCTTTCTTT. The encoded protein is CASSSVRASEAFF.

This chain connects TRBV5-5 to TRBJ1-1, with D possibly being TRBD1 (6 bases). The CDR3 totals 16 residues. CDR1 and CDR2 from the germline V gene are SGHKS and YYEKEE (reference sequence). V dropped 0 bases and J dropped 0 bases, with 12 bases sitting between them. This CDR3 reads CASSLATGRMNTEAFF. CDR3 coding DNA: TGTGCCAGCAGCTTGGCGACAGGCAGGATGAACACTGAAGCTTTCTTT.